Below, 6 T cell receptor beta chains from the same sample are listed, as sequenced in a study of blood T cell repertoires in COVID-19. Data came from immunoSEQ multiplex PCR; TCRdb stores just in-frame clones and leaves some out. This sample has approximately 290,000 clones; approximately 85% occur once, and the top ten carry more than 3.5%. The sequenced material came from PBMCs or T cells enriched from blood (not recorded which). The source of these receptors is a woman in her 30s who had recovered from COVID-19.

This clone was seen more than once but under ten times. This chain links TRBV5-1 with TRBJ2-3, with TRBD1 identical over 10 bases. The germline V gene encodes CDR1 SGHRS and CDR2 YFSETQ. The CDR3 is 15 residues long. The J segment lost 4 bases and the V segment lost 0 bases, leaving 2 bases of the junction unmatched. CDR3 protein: CASSLGQGAADTQYF. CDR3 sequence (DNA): TGCGCCAGCAGCTTGGGACAGGGGGCAGCAGATACGCAGTATTTT.

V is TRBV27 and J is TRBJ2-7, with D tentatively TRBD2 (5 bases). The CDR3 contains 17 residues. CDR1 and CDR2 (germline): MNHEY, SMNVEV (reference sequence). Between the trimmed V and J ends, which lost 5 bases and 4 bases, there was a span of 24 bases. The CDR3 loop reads CASSPDSPGMEAYEQYF. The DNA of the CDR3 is TGTGCCAGCAGTCCCGACTCCCCAGGAATGGAGGCTTACGAGCAGTACTTC.

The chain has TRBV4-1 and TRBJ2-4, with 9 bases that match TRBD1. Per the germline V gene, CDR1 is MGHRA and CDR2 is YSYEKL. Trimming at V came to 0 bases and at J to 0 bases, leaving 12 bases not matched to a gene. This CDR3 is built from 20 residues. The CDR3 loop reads CASSQDVLRTGDLAKNIQYF. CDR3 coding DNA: TGCGCCAGCAGCCAAGATGTTTTGAGGACAGGGGACTTAGCCAAAAACATTCAGTACTTC.

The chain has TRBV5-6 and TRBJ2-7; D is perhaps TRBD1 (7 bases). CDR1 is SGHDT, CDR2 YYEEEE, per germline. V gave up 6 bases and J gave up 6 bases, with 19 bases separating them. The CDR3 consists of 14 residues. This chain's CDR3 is CASKGGQSSREQYF. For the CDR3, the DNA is TGTGCCAGCAAGGGGGGACAGAGTTCTCGCGAGCAGTACTTC.

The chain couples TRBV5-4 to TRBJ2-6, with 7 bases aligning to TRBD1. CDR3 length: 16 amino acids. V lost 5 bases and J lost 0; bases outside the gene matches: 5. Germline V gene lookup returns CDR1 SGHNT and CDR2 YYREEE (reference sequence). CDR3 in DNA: TGTGCCAGCAGGAGGGACAGCCGCTCTGGGGCCAACGTCCTGACTTTC. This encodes CASRRDSRSGANVLTF.

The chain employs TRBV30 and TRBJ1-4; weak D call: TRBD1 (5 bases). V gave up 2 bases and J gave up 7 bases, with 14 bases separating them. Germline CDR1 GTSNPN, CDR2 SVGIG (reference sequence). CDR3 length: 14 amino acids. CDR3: CAWSTGGVSEKLFF. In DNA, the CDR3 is TGTGCCTGGAGTACCGGGGGGGTGTCTGAAAAACTGTTTTTT.